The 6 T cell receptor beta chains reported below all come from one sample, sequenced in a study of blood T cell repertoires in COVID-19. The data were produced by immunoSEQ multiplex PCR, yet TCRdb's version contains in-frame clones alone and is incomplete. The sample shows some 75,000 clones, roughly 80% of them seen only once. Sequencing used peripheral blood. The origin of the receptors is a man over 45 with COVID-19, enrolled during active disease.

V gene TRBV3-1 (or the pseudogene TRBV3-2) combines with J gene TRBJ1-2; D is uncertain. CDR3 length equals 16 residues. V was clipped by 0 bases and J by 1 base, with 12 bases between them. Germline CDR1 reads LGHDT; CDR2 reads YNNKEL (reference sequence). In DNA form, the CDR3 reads TGTGCCAGCAGCCAAGATCCCAGCAGGTATAACTATGGCTACACCTTC. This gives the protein CASSQDPSRYNYGYTF.

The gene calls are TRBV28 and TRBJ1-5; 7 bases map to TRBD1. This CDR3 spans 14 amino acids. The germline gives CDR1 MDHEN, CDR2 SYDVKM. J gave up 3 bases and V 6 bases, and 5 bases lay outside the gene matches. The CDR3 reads CASRETGSNQPQHF. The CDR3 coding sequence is TGTGCCAGCAGAGAGACAGGGTCCAATCAGCCCCAGCATTTT.

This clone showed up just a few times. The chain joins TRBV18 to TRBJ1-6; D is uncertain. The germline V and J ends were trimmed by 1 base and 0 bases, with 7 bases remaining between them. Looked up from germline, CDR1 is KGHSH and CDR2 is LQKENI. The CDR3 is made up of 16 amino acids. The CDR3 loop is CASSPLTSSYNSPLHF. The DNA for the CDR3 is TGTGCCAGCTCACCACTTACTAGCTCCTATAATTCACCCCTCCACTTT.

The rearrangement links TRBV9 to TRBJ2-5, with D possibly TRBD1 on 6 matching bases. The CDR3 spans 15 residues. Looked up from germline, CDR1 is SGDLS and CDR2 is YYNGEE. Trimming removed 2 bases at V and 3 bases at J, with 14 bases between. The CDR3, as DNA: TGTGCCAGCAGCGTCGGGACACAGAAGGAAGAGACCCAGTACTTC. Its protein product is CASSVGTQKEETQYF.

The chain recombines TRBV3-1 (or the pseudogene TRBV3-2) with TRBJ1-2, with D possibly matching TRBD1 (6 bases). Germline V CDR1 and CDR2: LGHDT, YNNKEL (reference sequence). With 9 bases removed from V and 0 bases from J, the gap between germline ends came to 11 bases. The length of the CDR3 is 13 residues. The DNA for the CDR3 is TGTGCCAGTGGGGGGGGCGCTAACTATGGCTACACCTTC. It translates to CASGGGANYGYTF.

The DNA of the CDR3 is TGCGCCAGCAGCCACCCCGACAGGTTTTTTACTGAAGCTTTCTTT. Its translation is CASSHPDRFFTEAFF. V and J are TRBV4-1 and TRBJ1-1; perhaps TRBD1 as D (6 bases). Germline loops: CDR1 MGHRA, CDR2 YSYEKL. With 3 bases removed from V and 5 bases from J, the gap between germline ends came to 16 bases. This CDR3 is 15 amino acids long.